These 28 T cell receptor beta chains originate from one sample sequenced in a study of response to subunit inactivated influenza vaccine. TCRdb independently ran MiXCR on the RT-PCR reads; one entry per CDR3 protein. This table has about 190,000 distinct CDR3 sequences, approximately 15% appearing once. Sequencing used CD8+ T cells sorted from PBMCs, obtained 4 to 6 days after vaccination. These receptors were taken from a man in his fifties or sixties who received an inactivated influenza vaccine.

V gene TRBV15 combines with J gene TRBJ2-1; 7 bases line up with TRBD2. This CDR3 spans 16 amino acids. Trimming removed 0 bases from V and 2 bases from J; junction bases left unmatched: 4. Germline lookup yields CDR1 LNHNV and CDR2 YYDKDF (reference sequence). The CDR3 DNA is TGTGCCACCAGCAGAGATCCGGGGGGTCCCTACAATGAGCAGTTCTTC. The encoded protein is CATSRDPGGPYNEQFF.

About this clonotype itself: Germline is not matched at one junction end, which may reflect a read error. The chain employs TRBV27 and TRBJ1-1, with D unclear. Germline V gene data show CDR1 as MNHEY and CDR2 as SMNVEV (reference sequence). CDR3 size: 16 residues. CDR3 region: CASGFIGEDPYTEAFF. DNA for the CDR3: TGTGCCAGCGGTTTTATTGGAGAGGACCCATACACTGAAGCTTTCTTT.

This clonotype was detected only a few times. The gene calls are TRBV7-6 and TRBJ1-1, with a weak D call TRBD1 (5 bases). CDR3 size: 14 residues. Germline V CDR1 and CDR2: SGHVS, FNYEAQ. The V gene lost 6 bases and the J gene lost 1 base, with 12 bases spanning the gap. As DNA, the CDR3 is TGTGCCAGCAGTCCGACAGTACAGAACACTGAAGCTTTCTTT. Protein product: CASSPTVQNTEAFF.

In its sample, this clonotype was seen a few times. V gene TRBV6-2 or TRBV6-3 combines with J gene TRBJ2-1; D gene unclear. Germline V CDR1 and CDR2: MNHEY, SVGEGT. This CDR3 spans 14 amino acids. V was pared by 5 bases and J by 5 bases, with 13 bases between. CDR3 protein: CASSHVHLNNEQFF. For the CDR3, the DNA is TGTGCCAGCAGTCACGTCCACTTGAACAATGAGCAGTTCTTC.

This clonotype was seen only a few times. J is TRBJ2-7 and V is TRBV2; 7 bases fit TRBD1. The CDR3 is made up of 15 amino acids. Germline-derived CDR1 and CDR2 are SNHLY and FYNNEI. The V gene end was trimmed by 2 bases and the J gene end by 0 bases; junction bases not matched to a gene: 4. The CDR3 reads CASSETGVNSYEQYF. CDR3 DNA: TGTGCCAGCAGTGAAACAGGGGTAAACTCCTACGAGCAGTACTTC. The full variable domain, its missing parts supplied by reference TRBV2 and TRBJ2-7, is EPEVTQTPSHQVTQMGQEVILRCVPISNHLYFYWYRQILGQKVEFLVSFYNNEISEKSEIFDDQFSVERPDGSNFTLKIRSTKLEDSAMYFCASSETGVNSYEQYFGPGTRLTVT.

The rearrangement joins TRBV4-3 to TRBJ2-7, with TRBD2 matching over 9 bases. Trimming cost V 0 bases and J 0 bases; bases outside gene matches: 3. CDR3 length: 16 amino acids. CDR1 is LGHNA, CDR2 YSLEER, per germline. The CDR3 is CASSQDGTSSSYEQYF. The CDR3 DNA reads TGCGCCAGCAGCCAAGATGGGACTAGCAGCTCCTACGAGCAGTACTTC.

This clonotype occurred a few times. The rearrangement joins TRBV25-1 to TRBJ2-7; D is uncertain. V dropped 1 base and J dropped 1 base, with 14 bases sitting between them. The length of the CDR3 is 16 residues. The germline CDR1 and CDR2 sequences are MGHDK and SYGVNS. DNA of the CDR3: TGTGCCAGCAGTGAATCCCCGTTGCAGTCTTCCTACGAGCAGTACTTC. Translation gives CASSESPLQSSYEQYF.

This chain joins TRBV7-2 and TRBJ2-3, with a weak D call TRBD1 (5 bases). The CDR3 has 15 residues. Looked up from germline, CDR1 is SGHTA and CDR2 is FQGNSA. Trimming cost V 1 base and J 2 bases, with 10 bases left between them. The CDR3 loop is CASSLVTAYTDTQYF. CDR3 in DNA: TGTGCCAGCAGCTTAGTGACAGCGTACACAGATACGCAGTATTTT. The full variable domain, in which reference TRBV7-2 and TRBJ2-3 provide the parts outside the CDR3, is GAGVSQSPSNKVTEKGKDVELRCDPISGHTALYWYRQSLGQGLEFLIYFQGNSAPDKSGLPSDRFSAERTGGSVSTLTIQRTQQEDSAVYLCASSLVTAYTDTQYFGPGTRLTVL.

CDR3 DNA: TGTGCCAGCAGCTACGGACTAGCGGGAGTATACGAGCAGTACTTC. Translating gives CASSYGLAGVYEQYF. The V call is TRBV6-5, the J call TRBJ2-7, with TRBD2 matching over 13 bases. Losses at the gene ends were 6 bases for V and 4 bases for J; bases not matched to a gene: 6. The CDR3 has 15 amino acids. Germline V gives CDR1 MNHEY, CDR2 SVGAGI.

J is TRBJ1-6 and V is TRBV20-1, with 7 bases that match TRBD1. CDR1 is DFQATT, CDR2 SNEGSKA, per germline (reference sequence). The CDR3 loop spans 18 amino acids. Germline trimming cut 2 bases from V and 0 bases from J; bases unmatched to any gene: 10. CDR3 loop: CSARTTGQATSYNSPLHF. The CDR3 DNA sequence: TGCAGTGCTAGAACAACAGGACAGGCCACCTCCTATAATTCACCCCTCCACTTT.

The genes are TRBV28 and TRBJ1-4; the match to TRBD1 covers 8 bases. This CDR3 is 15 amino acids long. Germline loops: CDR1 MDHEN, CDR2 SYDVKM. J lost 4 bases, V lost 6 bases, and 7 bases had no gene match. CDR3 sequence reads: CASRGLTGDNEKLFF. CDR3 in DNA: TGTGCCAGCAGGGGATTGACAGGGGATAATGAAAAACTGTTTTTT.

This clonotype has only a few counts. The genes are TRBV28 and TRBJ2-1; D unresolved. Germline V CDR1 and CDR2: MDHEN, SYDVKM. V lost 5 bases and J lost 9, with 11 bases in between. The CDR3 totals 12 residues. Written as DNA, the CDR3 is TGTGCCAGCAGTATTGTAACGACTGAGCAGTTCTTC. Its protein is CASSIVTTEQFF.

V gene TRBV10-1 combines with J gene TRBJ2-3; 10 positions match TRBD2. Germline trimming cut 6 bases from V and 2 bases from J; bases unmatched to any gene: 14. Germline loops: CDR1 WNHNN, CDR2 SYGVQD (reference sequence). CDR3 length: 18 amino acids. CDR3 nucleotide sequence: TGCGCCAGCAGCGATCGAATAGCGGGGGGCCTACTCACAGATACGCAGTATTTT. The encoded protein is CASSDRIAGGLLTDTQYF.

V and J are TRBV28 and TRBJ2-7; 7 bases match TRBD1. Germline lookup yields CDR1 MDHEN and CDR2 SYDVKM. The junction had 4 bases not matched to a gene; V was cut back by 11 bases and J by 0 bases. The CDR3 covers 12 residues. In DNA, the CDR3 is TGTGCCGTTCGGGACAGCTCCTACGAGCAGTACTTC. Its protein is CAVRDSSYEQYF.

This clonotype appeared a few times. This sequence joins TRBV5-6 and TRBJ2-3; D ambiguous. The germline V gene has CDR1 SGHDT and CDR2 YYEEEE. The CDR3 is 13 residues long. Deletions cut 6 bases from V and 4 bases from J, with 12 bases between. CDR3 sequence: CASTQWTSDTQYF. CDR3 in DNA: TGTGCCAGCACCCAATGGACCTCAGATACGCAGTATTTT. The whole variable domain, remainder taken from reference TRBV5-6 and TRBJ2-3, is DAGVTQSPTHLIKTRGQQVTLRCSPKSGHDTVSWYQQALGQGPQFIFQYYEEEERQRGNFPDRFSGHQFPNYSSELNVNALLLGDSALYLCASTQWTSDTQYFGPGTRLTVL.

The V and J genes are TRBV4-3 and TRBJ2-7; D possibly corresponds to TRBD1 (6 bases). CDR3 length equals 15 residues. V was trimmed by 1 base and J by 4 bases, leaving 14 bases between them. Germline loops: CDR1 LGHNA, CDR2 YSLEER. The CDR3 DNA reads TGCGCCAGCAGCCAAGTTCAGGGGCATAGGTACGAGCAGTACTTC. As protein: CASSQVQGHRYEQYF.

The genes are TRBV11-2 and TRBJ1-1; maybe TRBD1 (5 bases). The V end lost 0 bases, the J end lost 3 bases, and 17 bases lay between the germline ends. The germline CDR1 and CDR2 sequences are SGHAT and FQNNGV. This CDR3 contains 17 residues. CDR3 sequence: CASSLDYMRLGDTEAFF. CDR3 sequence (DNA): TGTGCCAGCAGCTTAGATTATATGAGGTTGGGGGACACTGAAGCTTTCTTT.

This clonotype has a handful of counts. The chain employs TRBV14 and TRBJ2-7, with D tentatively TRBD1 or TRBD2 (6 bases each). This CDR3 has 15 amino acids. The V gene lost 4 bases and the J gene lost 2 bases, with 15 bases spanning the gap. CDR1 SGHDN and CDR2 FVKESK come from the germline V gene. The CDR3 reads CASSRRNREAYEQYF. As DNA, the CDR3 is TGTGCCAGCAGCCGCAGGAACAGGGAGGCCTACGAGCAGTACTTC.

V is TRBV19 and J is TRBJ2-1, with TRBD1 identical over 9 bases. Germline values: CDR1 LNHDA, CDR2 SQIVND (reference sequence). The CDR3 has 16 residues. The V segment lost 5 bases and the J segment 8 bases; nucleotides outside the gene matches: 13. Here the CDR3 DNA reads TGTGCCAGTAGTTACCGGGACAGGGAGTTCAACGATGAGCAGTTCTTC. This gives the protein CASSYRDREFNDEQFF.

This clonotype was observed a handful of times. This chain connects TRBV25-1 to TRBJ2-1; 7 bases align to TRBD2. Germline CDR1 and CDR2: MGHDK and SYGVNS. There are 14 residues in the CDR3. Trimming at V came to 8 bases and at J to 6 bases, leaving 10 bases not matched to a gene. CDR3 residues: CASQTGWGGNEQFF. CDR3 coding DNA: TGTGCCAGCCAGACGGGGTGGGGGGGCAATGAGCAGTTCTTC.

There are many counts of this clonotype. The chain combines TRBV3-1 with TRBJ2-3; 7 bases line up with TRBD2. This CDR3 is built from 17 residues. V lost 2 bases, J lost 0 bases, and 8 bases stayed unmatched. Per germline, CDR1 LGHDT and CDR2 YNNKEL (reference sequence). CDR3 bases: TGTGCCAGCAGCCAACCTTTAGCGGGCCCTAGCACAGATACGCAGTATTTT. It encodes CASSQPLAGPSTDTQYF.

This clonotype was detected only a few times. The gene calls are TRBV7-3 and TRBJ2-2, with D perhaps matching TRBD1 (5 bases). The CDR3 contains 16 residues. The V end was cut by 3 bases, the J end by 4 bases, with 15 bases between. CDR1 SGHTA and CDR2 FQGTGA come from the germline V gene. CDR3 nucleotides: TGTGCCAGCAGCTTGTATTCTGGGGCGACCACCGGGGAGCTGTTTTTT. This translates into CASSLYSGATTGELFF.

There are a few counts of this clonotype. A read error may account for a junction end that differs from germline. The chain couples TRBV24-1 to TRBJ2-3, with a weak D call TRBD1 (6 bases). The CDR3 runs to 16 residues. Looked up from germline, CDR1 is KGHDR and CDR2 is SFDVKD. DNA for the CDR3: TGTGCCACCAGTGTTTTGCAGGCAGGGGCAACAGATACGCAGTATTTT. Translating gives CATSVLQAGATDTQYF.

The chain has TRBV12-3 or TRBV12-4 and TRBJ2-1; TRBD1 matches 7 bases. Trimming cost V 5 bases and J 2 bases; bases outside gene matches: 9. There are 16 residues in the CDR3. CDR3 in amino acids: CASSLYDRAPYNEQFF. The CDR3 nucleotides are TGTGCCAGCAGTCTTTACGACAGGGCTCCCTACAATGAGCAGTTCTTC.

The rearrangement uses TRBV19 and TRBJ1-1; TRBD1 agrees at 9 bases. CDR1 is LNHDA and CDR2 is SQIVND in the germline V gene (reference sequence). The CDR3 extends over 15 amino acids. With 3 bases clipped from V and 5 bases from J, the junction kept 7 bases outside the gene matches. The CDR3 region is CASSMPRTGETEAFF. CDR3 sequence (DNA): TGTGCCAGTAGTATGCCGAGGACAGGGGAAACTGAAGCTTTCTTT.

This rearrangement joins TRBV7-9 to TRBJ1-2, with unresolved D. CDR3 length: 11 residues. Germline CDR1 SEHNR, CDR2 FQNEAQ (reference sequence). V lost 1 base and J 8 bases, leaving 5 bases between the germline ends. CDR3 DNA: TGTGCCAGCAGCTTAGTCGCGGGCTACACCTTC. It yields the protein CASSLVAGYTF.

J is TRBJ2-6 and V is TRBV6-4; the match to TRBD1 covers 7 bases. Germline assignment: CDR1 MRHNA and CDR2 SNTAGT. The V gene end was trimmed by 6 bases and the J gene end by 3 bases; junction bases not matched to a gene: 5. The CDR3 is 15 amino acids. CDR3 sequence: CASSGDRDGANVLTF. DNA for the CDR3: TGTGCCAGCAGCGGAGACAGGGATGGGGCCAACGTCCTGACTTTC.

The chain links TRBV28 to TRBJ2-4; 7 bases fit TRBD2. The CDR3 runs to 16 residues. Trimming took 7 bases from V and 1 from J; bases not matched to a gene: 10. The germline gives CDR1 MDHEN, CDR2 SYDVKM. The CDR3: CASNNRTSGAKNIQYF. For the CDR3, the DNA is TGTGCCAGCAACAACAGGACTAGTGGGGCCAAAAACATTCAGTACTTC.